One and the same sample provided the 23 T cell receptor beta chains below, sequenced in a study of memory CD4+ T cells and cytomegalovirus serostatus. This table comes from immunoSEQ multiplex PCR, and its TCRdb copy is limited to in-frame clones, with some not included. The table shows 50,000 to 65,000 clones, with more than 70% occurring only once. Single viable CD3+CD4+CD8-CD45RO+ cells were sorted as the memory CD4+ T cells. The source material was memory CD4+ T cells from blood. All receptors derive from an adult in good health and CMV-seronegative.

The chain carries TRBV7-2 and TRBJ2-7; 9 nucleotides line up with TRBD1. Germline CDR1 is SGHTA and CDR2 is FQGNSA. The V segment lost 2 bases and the J segment 6 bases; nucleotides outside the gene matches: 5. This CDR3 contains 14 residues. The CDR3 DNA follows: TGTGCCAGCAGCTTAATTTGGACAGGGGCCGAGCAGTACTTC. Translated: CASSLIWTGAEQYF.

This chain joins TRBV19 and TRBJ1-6, with D tentatively TRBD1 (5 bases). This CDR3 is 18 amino acids long. Germline-derived CDR1 and CDR2 are LNHDA and SQIVND (reference sequence). The V and J ends lost 2 bases and 8 bases respectively, with 22 bases between them. The CDR3 reads CASSIRPSWEGSYSPLHF. The CDR3, as DNA: TGTGCCAGTAGTATACGCCCCTCTTGGGAGGGGAGTTATTCACCCCTCCACTTT. The whole variable domain, filled in from reference TRBV19 and TRBJ1-6, reads DGGITQSPKYLFRKEGQNVTLSCEQNLNHDAMYWYRQDPGQGLRLIYYSQIVNDFQKGDIAEGYSVSREKKESFPLTVTSAQKNPTAFYLCASSIRPSWEGSYSPLHFGNGTRLTVT.

This clone showed up just a few times. The rearrangement uses TRBV5-1 and TRBJ1-5; D may be TRBD1 (5 bases). The CDR3 is 14 amino acids. The germline gives CDR1 SGHRS, CDR2 YFSETQ. The ends were cut back, 4 bases at V and 4 bases at J, with 12 bases in the middle. As DNA, the CDR3 is TGCGCCAGCAGCGACGGGACTCCTAATCAGCCCCAGCATTTT. It yields the protein CASSDGTPNQPQHF.

The gene calls are TRBV7-2 and TRBJ2-2, with 8 bases that match TRBD2. The CDR3 spans 14 residues. The J segment lost 6 bases and the V segment lost 1 base, leaving 1 base of the junction unmatched. CDR1 and CDR2 (germline): SGHTA, FQGNSA. In DNA, the CDR3 is TGTGCCAGCAGCTTAGAACTAGCGGCCGGGGAGCTGTTTTTT. Translated: CASSLELAAGELFF.

There are a few counts of this clone. The chain recombines TRBV7-8 with TRBJ1-2; possibly TRBD1 for D (6 bases). The V gene's germline CDR1 is SGHVS and CDR2 FQNEAQ. The CDR3 totals 15 residues. Trimming stripped 5 bases from V and 4 bases from J, with 17 bases between. DNA of the CDR3: TGTGCCAGCAGCGAGTACAGGGCCCCCGGCTATGGCTACACCTTC. Translation gives CASSEYRAPGYGYTF.

V and J are TRBV6-6 and TRBJ2-3; no reliable D call. CDR3 length equals 12 residues. The V end lost 6 bases, the J end lost 4 bases, and 8 bases lay between the germline ends. Germline V lookup: CDR1 MNHNY, CDR2 SVGAGI (reference sequence). The CDR3 is CASRAGSDTQYF. For the CDR3, the DNA is TGTGCCAGCAGAGCTGGATCAGATACGCAGTATTTT.

This chain joins TRBV4-1 and TRBJ1-1; tentative D call: TRBD1 (5 bases). The CDR3 is 16 amino acids. Per germline, CDR1 MGHRA and CDR2 YSYEKL. Deletions cut 1 base from V and 0 bases from J, with 12 bases between. The chain's CDR3 is CASSQGAGRMNTEAFF. CDR3 sequence (DNA): TGCGCCAGCAGCCAAGGGGCAGGGCGAATGAACACTGAAGCTTTCTTT.

The chain has TRBV25-1 and TRBJ1-1, with no clear D. Looked up from germline, CDR1 is MGHDK and CDR2 is SYGVNS. Deletions cut 6 bases from V and 5 bases from J, with 10 bases between. The CDR3 extends over 12 amino acids. The CDR3 DNA sequence: TGTGCCAGCAGACGCCGGGAGACTGAAGCTTTCTTT. It is translated as CASRRRETEAFF.

This chain joins TRBV18 and TRBJ1-2, with 9 positions matching TRBD1. Germline trimming cut 3 bases from V and 2 bases from J; bases unmatched to any gene: 4. This CDR3 has 15 amino acids. Germline assignment: CDR1 KGHSH and CDR2 LQKENI. The CDR3 sequence: CASSPPDRGNYGYTF. The DNA of the CDR3 is TGTGCCAGCTCACCCCCGGACAGGGGCAACTATGGCTACACCTTC.

The rearrangement joins TRBV4-3 to TRBJ2-1; 13 positions agree with TRBD2. The V and J ends lost 4 bases and 6 bases, in that order; junction bases with no gene match: 3. The V gene's germline CDR1 is LGHNA and CDR2 YSLEER. This CDR3 is built from 15 residues. This CDR3 is CASSRGTSGTNEQFF. The CDR3 DNA reads TGCGCCAGCAGCCGTGGGACTAGCGGGACCAATGAGCAGTTCTTC.

The table lists this clone with a few counts. The chain is built from TRBV4-2 and TRBJ1-1, with TRBD1 as a possible D gene (5 bases). The CDR3 covers 17 residues. Germline CDR1 and CDR2: LGHNA and YNFKEQ. Deletions cut 3 bases from V and 5 bases from J, with 22 bases between. The CDR3 loop reads CASSHEPITGGGTEAFF. The DNA for the CDR3 is TGTGCCAGCAGCCACGAACCTATTACAGGCGGGGGAACTGAAGCTTTCTTT.

CDR3 loop: CASSFTGTGVNTGELFF. The CDR3, as DNA: TGTGCCAGCAGCTTCACCGGGACAGGGGTAAACACCGGGGAGCTGTTTTTT. The chain combines TRBV7-2 with TRBJ2-2; TRBD1 matches 10 bases. Germline assignment: CDR1 SGHTA and CDR2 FQGNSA. The CDR3 has 17 amino acids. V lost 3 bases to trimming and J lost 2 bases; unmatched junction nucleotides: 6.

The chain combines TRBV27 with TRBJ1-2, with a possible D match to TRBD1 (6 bases). V lost 4 bases to trimming and J lost 7 bases, with 16 bases between them. The CDR3 runs 14 residues. Germline V lookup: CDR1 MNHEY, CDR2 SMNVEV (reference sequence). CDR3 protein: CASSSRGDDGGYTF. The DNA of the CDR3 is TGTGCCAGCAGTTCGAGGGGGGACGATGGTGGCTACACCTTC.

Note on this clone: Other DNA sequences in this specimen translate into the identical CDR3. V gene TRBV5-1 combines with J gene TRBJ1-4; 7 bases match TRBD1. Trimming at V came to 4 bases and at J to 3 bases, leaving 6 bases not matched to a gene. CDR1 SGHRS and CDR2 YFSETQ come from the germline V gene. This CDR3 contains 15 residues. CDR3 bases: TGCGCCAGCAGCCCGTGGGACAGCCCTAATGAAAAACTGTTTTTT. This gives the protein CASSPWDSPNEKLFF. Based on the CDR3 plus reference TRBV5-1 and TRBJ1-4, the full variable domain is KAGVTQTPRYLIKTRGQQVTLSCSPISGHRSVSWYQQTPGQGLQFLFEYFSETQRNKGNFPGRFSGRQFSNSRSEMNVSTLELGDSALYLCASSPWDSPNEKLFFGSGTQLSVL.

DNA of the CDR3: TGTGCCAGCAGTTACGAGGGCGGGGGGTACAATGAGCAGTTCTTC. Amino acid sequence: CASSYEGGGYNEQFF. The chain carries TRBV6-6 and TRBJ2-1; 8 nucleotides match TRBD2. Germline trimming cut 2 bases from V and 4 bases from J; bases unmatched to any gene: 4. Germline CDR1 and CDR2: MNHNY and SVGAGI (reference sequence). This CDR3 has 15 amino acids.

The gene calls are TRBV29-1 and TRBJ2-1; TRBD2 agrees at 14 bases. Trimming took 6 bases from V and 6 from J; bases not matched to a gene: 10. Germline V gene data show CDR1 as SQVTM and CDR2 as ANQGSEA. This CDR3 is 16 amino acids long. The CDR3 DNA reads as TGCAGCGTGACAGCGGGACTAGCGGGAGTCGGCAATGAGCAGTTCTTC. This codes for CSVTAGLAGVGNEQFF.

The chain employs TRBV27 and TRBJ1-5; no definite D call. CDR1 is MNHEY, CDR2 SMNVEV, per germline (reference sequence). Between the trimmed V and J ends, which lost 3 bases and 11 bases, there was a span of 14 bases. The CDR3 length is 13 residues. CDR3 sequence reads: CASSLGWTSAQHF. The DNA of the CDR3 is TGTGCCAGCAGTTTGGGATGGACCTCGGCCCAGCATTTT.

The V call is TRBV6-6, the J call TRBJ1-1, with no clear D. The germline V gene encodes CDR1 MNHNY and CDR2 SVGAGI (reference sequence). The CDR3 contains 15 residues. Trimming pared 0 bases from V and 4 bases from J, leaving 12 bases between. Here the CDR3 reads CASSYSKGSPTEAFF. CDR3 DNA: TGTGCCAGCAGTTACTCGAAAGGGAGCCCCACTGAAGCTTTCTTT.

The chain is built from TRBV6-6 and TRBJ1-3; 9 positions match TRBD1. V dropped 6 bases and J dropped 7; count of bases not matched to a gene: 7. The CDR3 consists of 14 residues. The germline V gene encodes CDR1 MNHNY and CDR2 SVGAGI (reference sequence). The CDR3 nucleotides are TGTGCCAGCAGGTACAGGGGGCCGACGAACACCATATATTTT. Residues: CASRYRGPTNTIYF.

To note about this clone: Other DNA sequences in the same sample also yield this CDR3. The chain carries TRBV11-2 and TRBJ2-1; TRBD2 agrees at 12 bases. V lost 5 bases, J lost 4 bases, and 6 bases stayed unmatched. The CDR3 is 16 amino acids. The germline V gene encodes CDR1 SGHAT and CDR2 FQNNGV. The CDR3 protein is CASSPRLAGVYNEQFF. The CDR3, as DNA: TGTGCCAGCAGCCCAAGACTAGCGGGGGTATACAATGAGCAGTTCTTC.

CDR3 amino acids: CASRSSKGQPYEQYF. DNA of the CDR3: TGTGCCAGCAGAAGTTCTAAGGGACAGCCCTACGAGCAGTACTTC. The rearrangement uses TRBV6-6 and TRBJ2-7, with 7 positions matching TRBD1. The CDR3 totals 15 residues. CDR1 and CDR2 (germline): MNHNY, SVGAGI (reference sequence). The J segment lost 2 bases and the V segment lost 6 bases, leaving 10 bases of the junction unmatched.

The chain uses TRBV7-9 and TRBJ1-1, with 8 bases identical to TRBD1. The ends lost 3 bases at V and 1 base at J; junction bases unmatched: 4. CDR1 and CDR2 (germline): SEHNR, FQNEAQ (reference sequence). There are 15 residues in the CDR3. The CDR3 protein is CASSFPDRANTEAFF. The CDR3 DNA reads as TGTGCCAGCAGCTTTCCGGACAGGGCGAACACTGAAGCTTTCTTT.

The count of this clone is one. J is TRBJ2-3 and V is TRBV7-3; perhaps TRBD2 as D (6 bases). The CDR3 length is 15 residues. The V gene lost 4 bases and the J gene lost 0 bases, with 11 bases spanning the gap. Germline V gene data show CDR1 as SGHTA and CDR2 as FQGTGA. CDR3 nucleotides: TGTGCCAGCAGCTCGGACTACACTAGCACAGATACGCAGTATTTT. Translated: CASSSDYTSTDTQYF.